Listed below are T cell receptor beta chains from one sample, sequenced in a study of cytomegalovirus exposure and HLA in healthy donors. Sequenced by immunoSEQ multiplex PCR; TCRdb stores in-frame clones only, minus some. Here the sample spans some 140,000 clones, roughly 78% being singletons. Sequenced input: PBMCs. Every receptor here comes from a man in his thirties or forties in good health. The CDR3 runs from the conserved cysteine through the conserved F or W. The D gene is left open where the match is weak. The size field is filled for only some rows; it gives once, few, many or a size class.

J gene: TRBJ1-2; clone size: -; V gene: TRBV9; D gene: -; CDR3 DNA: TGTGCCAGCAGCGGCGGGGGACTGAGCTATGGCTACACCTTC; CDR3 protein: CASSGGGLSYGYTF
J gene: TRBJ2-7; clone size: -; V gene: TRBV7-9; D gene: TRBD2; CDR3 DNA: TGTGCCAGCAGCCCCCGGACTAGCGGGAGTAGCCACGAGCAGTACTTC; CDR3 protein: CASSPRTSGSSHEQYF
J gene: TRBJ2-7; clone size: few; V gene: TRBV5-6; D gene: -; CDR3 DNA: TGTGCCAGCAGCTTCGTTTCAGGGGCCTACGAGCAGTACTTC; CDR3 protein: CASSFVSGAYEQYF
J gene: TRBJ2-1; clone size: -; V gene: TRBV11-3; D gene: TRBD2; CDR3 DNA: TGTGCCAGCAGCATACGGACTAGCGGGGCCTACAATGAGCAGTTCTTC; CDR3 protein: CASSIRTSGAYNEQFF
J gene: TRBJ2-1; clone size: -; V gene: TRBV5-1; D gene: -; CDR3 DNA: TGCGCCAGCAGCTTGGATGTCAGGGAAGGCGAGCAGTTCTTC; CDR3 protein: CASSLDVREGEQFF
J gene: TRBJ2-5; clone size: few; V gene: TRBV4-2; D gene: TRBD2; CDR3 DNA: TGTGCCAGCAGCCAAGTAGGGCTACTAAGGGGTATACTAGCGCCAGAGACCCAGTACTTC; CDR3 protein: CASSQVGLLRGILAPETQYF
J gene: TRBJ2-3; clone size: few; V gene: TRBV28; D gene: -; CDR3 DNA: TGTGCCAGCAGTTCTGGGGGGTCCACAGATACGCAGTATTTT; CDR3 protein: CASSSGGSTDTQYF
J gene: TRBJ1-5; clone size: -; V gene: TRBV28; D gene: TRBD1; CDR3 DNA: TGTGCCAGCAGTTTACAGGGGGCGACGGTTCAGCCCCAGCATTTT; CDR3 protein: CASSLQGATVQPQHF
J gene: TRBJ2-1; clone size: -; V gene: TRBV7-6; D gene: TRBD1; CDR3 DNA: TGTGCCAGCAGCTTAGAGGACAGGGGGCTAGGCAATGAGCAGTTCTTC; CDR3 protein: CASSLEDRGLGNEQFF
J gene: TRBJ2-5; clone size: -; V gene: TRBV2; D gene: TRBD1; CDR3 DNA: TGTGCCAGCAGTGGGTGGGACAGTAAAGAGACCCAGTACTTC; CDR3 protein: CASSGWDSKETQYF
J gene: TRBJ2-3; clone size: few; V gene: TRBV6-1; D gene: -; CDR3 DNA: TGTGCCGGGGGCGAGGGGGACACAGATACGCAGTATTTT; CDR3 protein: CAGGEGDTDTQYF
J gene: TRBJ2-7; clone size: -; V gene: TRBV6-1; D gene: TRBD1; CDR3 DNA: TGTGCCAGCAGTGAGCCGGGACAGGGGATGGGCGAGCAGTACTTC; CDR3 protein: CASSEPGQGMGEQYF
J gene: TRBJ1-4; clone size: -; V gene: TRBV29-1; D gene: -; CDR3 DNA: TGCAGCGTTGGAGCCGGCTTACAGGAAAAACTGTTTTTT; CDR3 protein: CSVGAGLQEKLFF
J gene: TRBJ2-7; clone size: -; V gene: TRBV27; D gene: TRBD1; CDR3 DNA: TGTGCCAGCAGTTGGGGGACAGGGGCTAGGGGTGAGCAGTACTTC; CDR3 protein: CASSWGTGARGEQYF
J gene: TRBJ1-2; clone size: -; V gene: TRBV18; D gene: -; CDR3 DNA: TGTGCCAGCTCATTACCCGGGGAGGGCTACACCTTC; CDR3 protein: CASSLPGEGYTF
J gene: TRBJ2-1; clone size: once; V gene: TRBV11-3; D gene: TRBD1; CDR3 DNA: TGTGCCAGCAGCCCCCGGACAGGTTTTTCCTACAATGAGCAGTTCTTC; CDR3 protein: CASSPRTGFSYNEQFF